The 13 T cell receptor beta chains reported below all come from one sample, sequenced in a study of vaccination effects on CD4 cells after COVID-19. TCRdb's table, derived via immunoSEQ multiplex PCR, lists solely in-frame clones and lacks some. The data hold 71,000 or so clones, with approximately 70% observed a single time. The antigens of these receptors remain unknown. Antigen-specific CD4+ T cells were expanded (with viral peptide pools) by the ViraFEST assay ahead of sequencing. The authors isolated CD4+ T cells after more than eight days of culture. Absence of prior SARS-CoV-2 infection characterized the vaccine recipients, who showed negative nucleocapsid antibodies. The material sequenced was CD4+ T cells from PBMCs cultured with HCoV-OC43 spike peptides, taken before COVID-19 vaccination. Subset: HCoV-OC43 spike overlapping peptide pool stimulation. All receptors derive from a human donor who received a COVID-19 vaccine.

The V and J genes are TRBV27 and TRBJ2-7; 9 bases are a match to TRBD1. The CDR3 loop spans 15 amino acids. Germline values: CDR1 MNHEY, CDR2 SMNVEV (reference sequence). The V and J ends lost 4 bases and 1 base, in that order; junction bases with no gene match: 5. CDR3 DNA: TGTGCCAGCAGTTACCGACAGGGGGAGTCCTACGAGCAGTACGTC. As protein: CASSYRQGESYEQYV.

The chain links TRBV4-3 to TRBJ2-3; D tentatively fits TRBD1 or TRBD2 (5 bases each). There are 16 residues in the CDR3. The ends were cut back, 4 bases at V and 2 bases at J, with 16 bases in the middle. The germline gives CDR1 LGHNA, CDR2 YSLEER. CDR3 bases: TGCGCCAGCAGCCGAGATCCGGGACCCCTCACAGATACGCAGTATTTT. It encodes CASSRDPGPLTDTQYF.

The genes are TRBV30 and TRBJ2-3, with D maybe TRBD2 (7 bases). CDR1 is GTSNPN and CDR2 is SVGIG in the germline V gene (reference sequence). The length of the CDR3 is 14 residues. Trimming took off 2 bases at V and 5 bases at J, with 14 bases between the two ends. The CDR3 region is CAWSLGGGRDTQYF. Here the CDR3 DNA reads TGTGCCTGGAGTTTGGGGGGGGGCCGAGATACGCAGTATTTT.

The gene calls are TRBV14 and TRBJ1-2; D is ambiguous. Germline V CDR1 and CDR2: SGHDN, FVKESK. The length of the CDR3 is 13 residues. Trimming removed 3 bases from V and 4 bases from J, with 9 bases in between. The CDR3 is CASSHTRSYGYTF. The DNA for the CDR3 is TGTGCCAGCAGCCATACGAGGTCCTATGGCTACACCTTC.

The V call is TRBV7-7, the J call TRBJ2-2; the D gene is possibly TRBD1 (7 bases). The CDR3 totals 15 residues. CDR1 is SSHAT, CDR2 FNYEAQ, per germline (reference sequence). V lost 6 bases and J lost 5, with 16 bases in between. CDR3 region: CASSPGQAGTGELFF. The CDR3, as DNA: TGTGCCAGCAGTCCTGGACAGGCGGGGACCGGGGAGCTGTTTTTT.

In its sample, this clone was seen a few times. The CDR3 loop is CASSRYGGGSPLHF. DNA of the CDR3: TGTGCCAGCAGCCGCTACGGGGGAGGGTCACCCCTCCACTTT. The rearrangement joins TRBV14 to TRBJ1-6, with TRBD1 as a possible D gene (5 bases). V was cut by 4 bases and J by 10 bases, with 14 bases left in between. Germline lookup yields CDR1 SGHDN and CDR2 FVKESK. CDR3 size: 14 residues.

The chain has TRBV7-9 and TRBJ1-2; possible D gene TRBD1, 5 bases. This CDR3 has 13 residues. Germline V gene data show CDR1 as SEHNR and CDR2 as FQNEAQ (reference sequence). V gave up 5 bases and J gave up 2 bases, with 9 bases separating them. CDR3 nucleotides: TGTGCCAGCAGCACGCGACAGAACTATGGCTACACCTTC. This gives the protein CASSTRQNYGYTF. Full variable domain (remainder filled in from reference TRBV7-9 and TRBJ1-2): DTGVSQNPRHKITKRGQNVTFRCDPISEHNRLYWYRQTLGQGPEFLTYFQNEAQLEKSRLLSDRFSAERPKGSFSTLEIQRTEQGDSAMYLCASSTRQNYGYTFGSGTRLTVV.

The chain has TRBV29-1 and TRBJ1-1, with D perhaps TRBD1 (5 bases). This CDR3 has 14 residues. CDR1 is SQVTM and CDR2 is ANQGSEA in the germline V gene. The V end was cut by 4 bases, the J end by 6 bases, with 18 bases between. DNA for the CDR3: TGCAGCGTTGGGACACCCGCGCAGGGACCTGAAGCTTTCTTT. Its protein is CSVGTPAQGPEAFF.

This clone was detected only once. V is TRBV5-1 and J is TRBJ1-2, with 8 bases aligning to TRBD1. Germline V gives CDR1 SGHRS, CDR2 YFSETQ. The V and J ends lost 2 bases and 8 bases, in that order; junction bases with no gene match: 5. CDR3 length: 13 residues. CDR3 DNA sequence: TGCGCCAGCAGCTTCAGGCCAGGGGGCGGCTACACCTTC. Translated: CASSFRPGGGYTF.

The rearrangement links TRBV6-5 to TRBJ2-5; TRBD2 aligns across 9 bases. CDR1 and CDR2 (germline): MNHEY, SVGAGI. CDR3 length equals 14 residues. Trimming took 6 bases from V and 5 from J; bases not matched to a gene: 7. CDR3 sequence (DNA): TGTGCCAGCAGGAGGGGACTAGCCGGGGAGACCCAGTACTTC. Translating gives CASRRGLAGETQYF.

This clone was detected once. The chain joins TRBV7-2 to TRBJ2-6; D is unresolved. Deletions cut 5 bases from V and 1 base from J, with 6 bases between. This CDR3 has 14 residues. The germline V gene encodes CDR1 SGHTA and CDR2 FQGNSA. The CDR3 DNA reads as TGTGCCAGCAGCCAATCTTCTGGGGCCAACGTCCTGACTTTC. This translates into CASSQSSGANVLTF. The complete variable domain, with remaining parts taken from reference TRBV7-2 and TRBJ2-6, reads GAGVSQSPSNKVTEKGKDVELRCDPISGHTALYWYRQSLGQGLEFLIYFQGNSAPDKSGLPSDRFSAERTGGSVSTLTIQRTQQEDSAVYLCASSQSSGANVLTFGAGSRLTVL.

The rearrangement uses TRBV6-5 and TRBJ1-4, with D perhaps matching TRBD1 (5 bases). CDR1 is MNHEY and CDR2 is SVGAGI in the germline V gene. Trimming shortened V by 2 bases and J by 7 bases, and 14 bases separated the two germline ends. The CDR3 has 15 amino acids. This chain's CDR3 is CASSYEYRGLEKLFF. The DNA for the CDR3 is TGTGCCAGCAGTTACGAGTATAGGGGACTTGAAAAACTGTTTTTT.

The chain combines TRBV25-1 with TRBJ1-4; D is unresolved. This CDR3 is 15 amino acids long. V lost 5 bases, J lost 5 bases, and 15 bases lay in between. Germline CDR1 is MGHDK and CDR2 is SYGVNS. CDR3 DNA sequence: TGTGCCAGCAGTCGGTTTGGCAAAGCAAATGAAAAACTGTTTTTT. This translates into CASSRFGKANEKLFF.